The 21 T cell receptor beta chains listed next were all sequenced from one sample in a study of T cell responses to AZD1222 COVID-19 vaccine. TCRdb keeps only in-frame clones here, not all; method: immunoSEQ multiplex PCR. The profile shows more than 85,000 clones, 88% of them singletons. The material was peripheral blood, obtained on day 0 of AZD1222 vaccination. These receptors were obtained from an adult in good health.

The sample holds one count of this clone. This rearrangement joins TRBV9 to TRBJ2-1; D possibly corresponds to TRBD1 (7 bases). Germline V gene lookup returns CDR1 SGDLS and CDR2 YYNGEE. This CDR3 has 14 residues. V lost 0 bases, J lost 9 bases, and 13 bases lay in between. The CDR3 here is CASSVGAQGGEQFF. CDR3 nucleotide sequence: TGTGCCAGCAGCGTAGGGGCGCAGGGGGGTGAGCAGTTCTTC.

V usage is TRBV9 and J usage is TRBJ2-1; no firm D call. The V gene's germline CDR1 is SGDLS and CDR2 YYNGEE. V was clipped by 0 bases and J by 8 bases, with 12 bases between them. This CDR3 spans 14 amino acids. CDR3 residues: CASSVESVGYEQFF. CDR3 in DNA: TGTGCCAGCAGCGTAGAGTCGGTGGGGTATGAGCAGTTCTTC.

This chain links TRBV28 with TRBJ2-2; no clear D. V was cut by 7 bases and J by 8 bases, with 8 bases left in between. Per the germline V gene, CDR1 is MDHEN and CDR2 is SYDVKM. CDR3 length: 11 amino acids. The CDR3 sequence is CASTSRGELFF. The CDR3 DNA sequence: TGTGCCAGCACTTCGCGGGGGGAGCTGTTTTTT.

On this clone: The same CDR3 is also encoded by other DNA sequences in this sample. V usage is TRBV18 and J usage is TRBJ2-3; D gene uncertain. Germline V CDR1 and CDR2: KGHSH, LQKENI. V was clipped by 2 bases and J by 0 bases, with 0 bases between them. The length of the CDR3 is 12 residues. The CDR3 coding sequence is TGTGCCAGCTCACCAAGCACAGATACGCAGTATTTT. This translates into CASSPSTDTQYF.

The gene calls are TRBV6-6 and TRBJ2-5; D unresolved. The V gene lost 4 bases and the J gene lost 5 bases, with 11 bases spanning the gap. From germline, CDR1 is MNHNY and CDR2 SVGAGI (reference sequence). There are 13 residues in the CDR3. CDR3 nucleotides: TGTGCCAGCAGTTCTCCAGCGAAGGAGACCCAGTACTTC. Translated: CASSSPAKETQYF.

This clone was seen a single time. The rearrangement links TRBV11-3 to TRBJ2-1; 8 nucleotides agree with TRBD2. The germline V gene encodes CDR1 SGHNT and CDR2 YENEEA. The V and J ends lost 1 base and 6 bases, in that order; junction bases with no gene match: 5. CDR3 length: 15 amino acids. Written as DNA, the CDR3 is TGTGCCAGCAGCTTAGGGCCAACTAGCGGCAATGAGCAGTTCTTC. Protein sequence: CASSLGPTSGNEQFF. Supplemented by reference TRBV11-3 and TRBJ2-1, the full variable domain reads EAGVVQSPRYKIIEKKQPVAFWCNPISGHNTLYWYLQNLGQGPELLIRYENEEAVDDSQLPKDRFSAERLKGVDSTLKIQPAELGDSAVYLCASSLGPTSGNEQFFGPGTRLTVL.

This clone has only a few counts. V and J are TRBV3-1 (or the pseudogene TRBV3-2) and TRBJ1-6, with D possibly matching TRBD1 (6 bases). This CDR3 has 17 amino acids. Germline-derived CDR1 and CDR2 are LGHDT and YNNKEL (reference sequence). V lost 1 base to trimming and J lost 9 bases, with 19 bases between them. The CDR3 here is CASSQAPDGGGGSPLHF. The CDR3 coding sequence is TGTGCCAGCAGCCAAGCCCCGGACGGGGGCGGAGGTTCACCCCTCCACTTT.

This sequence joins TRBV5-5 and TRBJ2-4; TRBD1 might be the D (6 bases). Trimming stripped 3 bases from V and 9 bases from J, with 10 bases between. Germline assignment: CDR1 SGHKS and CDR2 YYEKEE (reference sequence). CDR3 length equals 12 residues. The CDR3 sequence is CASSSLGAIQYF. The CDR3 DNA reads as TGTGCCAGCAGCTCTTTGGGGGCCATTCAGTACTTC.

The rearrangement joins TRBV19 to TRBJ2-7; 9 bases are a match to TRBD1. Germline trimming cut 3 bases from V and 2 bases from J; bases unmatched to any gene: 5. The germline CDR1 and CDR2 sequences are LNHDA and SQIVND (reference sequence). The CDR3 is made up of 15 amino acids. The CDR3 loop is CASSIGTGNTYEQYF. As DNA, the CDR3 is TGTGCCAGTAGTATTGGGACAGGGAACACCTACGAGCAGTACTTC. The full variable domain, completed using reference TRBV19 and TRBJ2-7, is DGGITQSPKYLFRKEGQNVTLSCEQNLNHDAMYWYRQDPGQGLRLIYYSQIVNDFQKGDIAEGYSVSREKKESFPLTVTSAQKNPTAFYLCASSIGTGNTYEQYFGPGTRLTVT.

The chain has TRBV15 and TRBJ2-3; D unresolved. This CDR3 region has 15 residues. Trimming left V 3 bases short and J 0 bases short, with 10 bases between. The V gene's germline CDR1 is LNHNV and CDR2 YYDKDF (reference sequence). The CDR3 sequence: CATSRDGSSTDTQYF. CDR3 sequence (DNA): TGTGCCACCAGCAGGGACGGGTCTAGCACAGATACGCAGTATTTT.

This sequence joins TRBV10-2 and TRBJ1-5, with D hard to call. The CDR3 totals 15 residues. Germline CDR1 is WSHSY and CDR2 is SAAADI. Trimming took off 5 bases at V and 7 bases at J, with 18 bases between the two ends. The CDR3 DNA reads TGCGCCAGCAGTCCTCTCGGGCCTTCGGGCCAGCCCCAGCATTTT. The encoded protein is CASSPLGPSGQPQHF.

The rearrangement links TRBV27 to TRBJ1-6; perhaps TRBD1 as D (5 bases). Trimming removed 1 base from V and 6 bases from J, with 13 bases in between. The CDR3 spans 16 residues. CDR1 and CDR2 (germline): MNHEY, SMNVEV (reference sequence). CDR3: CASSLFGDFLNSPLHF. As DNA, the CDR3 is TGTGCCAGCAGTTTATTTGGGGACTTCCTTAATTCACCCCTCCACTTT.

This chain links TRBV19 with TRBJ1-5, with TRBD1 matching over 10 bases. CDR3 length: 19 residues. With V trimmed by 1 base and J by 2 bases, 11 bases remained unmatched. Germline CDR1 and CDR2: LNHDA and SQIVND (reference sequence). As DNA, the CDR3 is TGTGCCAGTAGTATAGGATTGTTCCGGACAGGGGGAGGCAATCAGCCCCAGCATTTT. Translated, it gives CASSIGLFRTGGGNQPQHF.

This sequence joins TRBV11-2 and TRBJ2-7; D unclear. The ends were cut back, 1 base at V and 6 bases at J, with 10 bases in the middle. The germline V gene encodes CDR1 SGHAT and CDR2 FQNNGV. The CDR3 extends over 13 amino acids. The CDR3 spells CASSLVVGAEQYF. The CDR3, as DNA: TGTGCCAGCAGCTTAGTGGTAGGCGCCGAGCAGTACTTC. Combining the CDR3 with reference TRBV11-2 and TRBJ2-7 gives the whole variable domain EAGVAQSPRYKIIEKRQSVAFWCNPISGHATLYWYQQILGQGPKLLIQFQNNGVVDDSQLPKDRFSAERLKGVDSTLKIQPAKLEDSAVYLCASSLVVGAEQYFGPGTRLTVT.

The CDR3 DNA sequence: TGTGCCAGCATTGGGGGGGTATTGGCTTTCTTT. Amino acids: CASIGGVLAFF. The rearrangement links TRBV7-2 to TRBJ1-1, with TRBD1 as a possible D gene (5 bases). V was pared by 7 bases and J by 11 bases, with 14 bases between. The germline CDR1 and CDR2 sequences are SGHTA and FQGNSA. This CDR3 contains 11 residues.

This clone was recorded once. The CDR3 reads CASSEDNNYGYTF. The CDR3 DNA reads as TGTGCCAGCAGTGAGGACAATAACTATGGCTACACCTTC. This chain uses TRBV6-1 with TRBJ1-2, with D possibly being TRBD1 (5 bases). This CDR3 contains 13 residues. The germline CDR1 and CDR2 sequences are MNHNS and SASEGT. V lost 3 bases and J lost 1, with 6 bases in between.

The chain links TRBV3-1 (or the pseudogene TRBV3-2) to TRBJ2-7; TRBD2 agrees at 12 bases. V lost 5 bases and J lost 1; bases outside the gene matches: 0. The V gene's germline CDR1 is LGHDT and CDR2 YNNKEL (reference sequence). The CDR3 runs 14 residues. The CDR3 is CASSGTSGSYEQYF. For the CDR3, the DNA is TGTGCCAGCAGCGGGACTAGCGGGTCCTACGAGCAGTACTTC.

This clone was picked up one time. The V and J genes are TRBV28 and TRBJ2-2, with 7 nucleotides matching TRBD1. V dropped 6 bases and J dropped 7; count of bases not matched to a gene: 11. CDR1 and CDR2 from the germline V gene are MDHEN and SYDVKM. This CDR3 has 15 residues. The CDR3 bases are TGTGCCAGCAGGCCAGAGACAGGGACGGGCGGGGAGCTGTTTTTT. It codes for CASRPETGTGGELFF.

This clone was counted ten times or more. V gene TRBV14 combines with J gene TRBJ1-2; 7 bases fit TRBD1. This CDR3 is built from 15 residues. Germline values: CDR1 SGHDN, CDR2 FVKESK. The V gene end was trimmed by 4 bases and the J gene end by 2 bases; junction bases not matched to a gene: 7. The CDR3 DNA is TGTGCCAGCAGCCTTTGGACAGGTTGGAACTATGGCTACACCTTC. It specifies CASSLWTGWNYGYTF.

With regard to this clone: The DNA is omitted, as the CDR3 cannot be located on it reliably, and the CDR3 follows TCRdb's listing. The chain links TRBV24-1 to TRBJ1-2; whether TRBD1, the table's D call, matches the DNA was not checked. Germline CDR1 KGHDR, CDR2 SFDVKD. The CDR3 is 20 amino acids long, termini counted. CDR3 in amino acids: CATSDGTAIYGYTFGSGHTF.

V gene TRBV28 combines with J gene TRBJ2-7; the D is unclear. V lost 4 bases, J lost 4 bases, and 5 bases lay in between. There are 11 residues in the CDR3. Germline lookup yields CDR1 MDHEN and CDR2 SYDVKM. As DNA, the CDR3 is TGTGCCAGCAGTTGGCTGTACGAGCAGTACTTC. This gives the protein CASSWLYEQYF.